This is a list of T cell receptor beta chains from one sample in a study of blood T cells in healthy people across ages. TCRdb used MiXCR to reprocess the 5' RACE reads, holding one entry per CDR3 protein. Of 600,000 to 800,000 distinct CDR3 sequences listed, about 21% are singletons. The sample comprised blood. The receptor set was obtained from a man between 65 and 80 years old in good health. Each CDR3 is given with its conserved first and last residue. A D gene is named only where the DNA matches it firmly. Expanded clones get a size class; other rows say once, few or many, or leave the size out.

clone size,J gene,D gene,V gene,CDR3 DNA,CDR3 protein
few,TRBJ2-1,-,TRBV6-2/TRBV6-3,TGTGCCAGCAGTTATCCTAGGAAGGGGACCTACAATGAGCAGTTCTTC,CASSYPRKGTYNEQFF
-,TRBJ2-1,TRBD2,TRBV15,TGTGCCACCAGCAGGGCTAGCGGTAGCTCCTACAGTGAGCAGTTCTTC,CATSRASGSSYSEQFF
few,TRBJ2-1,TRBD1,TRBV5-1,TGCGCCAGCAGTTCCGGGACAGGGCAGAATGAGCAGTTCTTC,CASSSGTGQNEQFF
-,TRBJ2-1,-,TRBV2,TGTGCCAGCAGTGACCGGGACTACAATGAGCAGTTCTTC,CASSDRDYNEQFF
few,TRBJ2-3,TRBD2,TRBV7-3,TGTGCCAGCAGCGCAACCGGGACTAGCGGAGATACGCAGTATTTT,CASSATGTSGDTQYF
few,TRBJ2-7,-,TRBV5-1,TGCGCCAGCAGCTTGGATTCGGACACCTCCTACGAGCAGTACTTC,CASSLDSDTSYEQYF
-,TRBJ2-1,-,TRBV20-1,TGCAGTGCCCAACGCCGGGGTAGCGGAACGTACAATGAGCAGTTCTTC,CSAQRRGSGTYNEQFF
-,TRBJ1-2,-,TRBV20-1,TGCAGTGGGGGGGGAAGCTATGGCTACACCTTC,CSGGGSYGYTF
-,TRBJ2-3,-,TRBV2,TGTGCCAGCAGTGAATTGTTAATCGCAGATACGCAGTATTTT,CASSELLIADTQYF
-,TRBJ2-7,TRBD2,TRBV3-1,TGTGCCAGCAGCCAGGGACTAGCGGGAGTTTGGGAGCAGTACTTC,CASSQGLAGVWEQYF
few,TRBJ1-1,TRBD1,TRBV5-1,TGCGCCAGCAGCAACAGGGGATTGGGGGCGAACACTGAAGCTTTCTTT,CASSNRGLGANTEAFF
few,TRBJ2-3,-,TRBV2,TGTGCCAGCAGCCGCTTGGCGGGAAAGACAGATACGCAGTATTTT,CASSRLAGKTDTQYF
few,TRBJ2-1,TRBD2,TRBV3-1,TGTGCCAGCAGCCAAGGGACTAGCGGGAGGGCGGCTGAGCAGTTCTTC,CASSQGTSGRAAEQFF
few,TRBJ2-1,TRBD2,TRBV2,TGTGCCAGCAGCCTACTAGCGTCTATTTCCCATGAGCAGTTCTTC,CASSLLASISHEQFF
few,TRBJ2-6,-,TRBV6-5,TGTGCCAGCAGCCCCATATCCTCTGGGGCCAACGTCCTGACTTTC,CASSPISSGANVLTF
-,TRBJ2-2,TRBD1,TRBV20-1,TGCAGTGCTAGGGACAGGGTTTTGACCGGGGAGCTGTTTTTT,CSARDRVLTGELFF
few,TRBJ1-5,TRBD1,TRBV28,TGTGCCAGCAGTCCCGGTGGAGGGGGCGGTCAGCCCCAGCATTTT,CASSPGGGGGQPQHF
-,TRBJ1-1,-,TRBV7-9,TGTGCCAGCACCTCAGGGGATTCTGAAGCTTTCTTT,CASTSGDSEAFF
-,TRBJ2-1,TRBD1,TRBV20-1,TGCAGTGTCCAGGACAGGGGCCCCTACAATGAGCAGTTCTTC,CSVQDRGPYNEQFF
-,TRBJ2-5,TRBD1,TRBV6-1,TGTGCCAGCAGGACTTTTCCCGGGACAGGGGAAGAGACCCAGTACTTC,CASRTFPGTGEETQYF
-,TRBJ2-1,TRBD2,TRBV20-1,TGCAGTGCTTCCATACTAGCGGTTCACCACAATGAGCAGTTCTTC,CSASILAVHHNEQFF
-,TRBJ2-7,TRBD2,TRBV6-2/TRBV6-3,TGTGCCAGCAGTTCCCGGACTAGCGGGAGTAACCCCTACGAGCAGTACTTC,CASSSRTSGSNPYEQYF
-,TRBJ2-1,TRBD2,TRBV7-3,TGTGCCAGCAGCCCTCACGGGGCTAGCGGGAGCCATGAGCAGTTCTTC,CASSPHGASGSHEQFF
few,TRBJ2-1,-,TRBV3-1,TGTGCCAGCACGTCGCGGGCCTACAATGAGCAGTTCTTC,CASTSRAYNEQFF
-,TRBJ1-5,TRBD1,TRBV5-1,TGCGCCAGCAAGGTCAGGGGGTATCAGCCCCAGCATTTT,CASKVRGYQPQHF
-,TRBJ2-7,TRBD2,TRBV6-6,TGTGCCAGCAGAGAGACTAGCGGTTTATACGAGCAGTACTTC,CASRETSGLYEQYF
-,TRBJ2-1,TRBD2,TRBV18,TGTACCAGCTCACTTAGCGGGAACTCCTACAATGAGCAGTTCTTC,CTSSLSGNSYNEQFF
few,TRBJ2-5,TRBD2,TRBV3-1,TGTGCCAGCAGGTCTAGCGGGAGTTTCGGAGAGACCCAGTACTTC,CASRSSGSFGETQYF
few,TRBJ2-6,TRBD1,TRBV20-1,TGCAGTGCGGAGGACAGGGTTGGGGCCAACGTCCTGACTTTC,CSAEDRVGANVLTF
few,TRBJ2-5,TRBD2,TRBV7-2,TGTGCCAGCAGCTTTAGAACCGGGCCAGGTCTAGCGGAGGCCCAGTACTTC,CASSFRTGPGLAEAQYF
-,TRBJ2-6,-,TRBV6-2/TRBV6-3,TGTGCCAGCACCCGAACACCCAGGGCTGGGGCCAACGTCCTGACTTTC,CASTRTPRAGANVLTF
-,TRBJ2-4,-,TRBV19,TGTGCCAGTACCGAAATAGGGGCAGGCAAAAACATTCAGTACTTC,CASTEIGAGKNIQYF
once,TRBJ2-5,-,TRBV6-1,TGTGCCAGCAGTGCTACTAAAGAGACCCAGTACTTC,CASSATKETQYF
few,TRBJ2-7,-,TRBV21-1,TGTGTCAGCAGTCCAAATGGGGACCGCTTCACCTACGAGCAGTACTTC,CVSSPNGDRFTYEQYF
few,TRBJ2-4,-,TRBV20-1,TGCAGTGCTCTCCTTAGGGGGACTTCCAAAAACATTCAGTACTTC,CSALLRGTSKNIQYF
-,TRBJ2-5,TRBD2,TRBV6-5,TGTGCCAGCGGTTACTCGGGGCTAGCGGGAGGGCCCCGGGAGACCCAGTACTTC,CASGYSGLAGGPRETQYF
few,TRBJ1-4,-,TRBV5-5,TGTGCCAGCGGCTTGGTCGGGGGCGGCAATGAAAAACTGTTTTTT,CASGLVGGGNEKLFF
-,TRBJ2-3,TRBD1,TRBV10-2,TGCGCCAGCAGTGAGGTCGACAGGGGGCAGACAGATACGCAGTATTTT,CASSEVDRGQTDTQYF
-,TRBJ2-2,-,TRBV5-1,TGCGCCAGCAGCGTCACAAGTCCTGGGTACACCGGGGAGCTGTTTTTT,CASSVTSPGYTGELFF
few,TRBJ1-2,TRBD1,TRBV4-1,TGCGCCAGCAGCCAAGCCGGAGACGGGACAGACTCCTATGGCTACACCTTC,CASSQAGDGTDSYGYTF
-,TRBJ1-4,-,TRBV9,TGTGCCAGCAGTGGACAGTCTGCAACTAATGAAAAACTGTTTTTT,CASSGQSATNEKLFF
-,TRBJ2-1,-,TRBV9,TGTGCCAGCTCCACAGGAGAGGTTGAGCAGTTCTTC,CASSTGEVEQFF
-,TRBJ2-7,-,TRBV20-1,TGCAGTGCTAGAGATCCCGGGCGGGTGGCCTACGAGCAGTACTTC,CSARDPGRVAYEQYF
many,TRBJ1-1,TRBD1,TRBV5-1,TGTGCCAGCAGCCCCCGGACAGGGAATACTGAAGCTTTCTTT,CASSPRTGNTEAFF
-,TRBJ2-2,-,TRBV19,TGTGCCAGTAGTATAGATTGGCAGGGTAACACCGGGGAGCTGTTTTTT,CASSIDWQGNTGELFF
-,TRBJ1-4,-,TRBV9,TGTGCCAGCAGCCCCCGTGGGACGGTAAATGAAAAACTGTTTTTT,CASSPRGTVNEKLFF
-,TRBJ2-5,TRBD1,TRBV24-1,TGTGCCACCAGTGAACACGGGACAGGCGAAGGGACCCAGTACTTC,CATSEHGTGEGTQYF
few,TRBJ2-3,TRBD2,TRBV5-1,TGCGCCAGCAGCTTGGGCGGCGGGAGGGCCGTGGATACGCAGTATTTT,CASSLGGGRAVDTQYF